This T cell receptor (beta chain) was observed in a study of CD8 T cells in ankylosing spondylitis. Quantitative 5'-RACE was performed with molecular barcodes, and it yielded the TCR beta libraries. TCRdb re-called the 5' RACE reads through MiXCR, storing one row per CDR3 protein. The sample comprises roughly 470,000 distinct CDR3 sequences, around 26% of which are singletons, and approximately 1% rests with the top ten. Study-wide results and caveats: Prior literature has documented some motif variants in synovial fluid and blood from reactive arthritis. Reports say disease-linked clones showed up significantly more in matched ankylosing spondylitis synovial fluid. The study identified a TCR beta motif of several highly homologous variants that appeared characteristic of ankylosing spondylitis blood. The disease-linked clones had a CD8+ phenotype and low blood frequencies.

This clonotype was counted at least ten times. The antigen is unknown. Between the trimmed V and J ends, which lost 0 bases and 9 bases, there was a span of 15 bases. Germline assignment: CDR1 SGHAT and CDR2 FQNNGV. The CDR3 has 15 amino acids. The material sequenced was blood, either unsorted or a sorted T cell fraction (not recorded which). V and J are TRBV11-2 and TRBJ2-1, with TRBD1 as a possible D gene (5 bases). This clonotype originated in a male donor with ankylosing spondylitis. The DNA for the CDR3 is TGTGCCAGCAGCTTAGATCCTGTAGGGGCCAGTGAGCAGTTCTTC. Translation gives CASSLDPVGASEQFF.